These 27 T cell receptor beta chains were all obtained from the same sample, sequenced in a study of blood T cell repertoires in COVID-19. Sequencing used immunoSEQ multiplex PCR; TCRdb keeps in-frame clones, though not all of them. Of 40,000 or so clones listed, 85% to 90% are singletons. Sequenced material: peripheral blood. The source is a man aged 55 to 70 with active or convalescent COVID-19.

This rearrangement joins TRBV11-1 to TRBJ2-7; TRBD2 is a possible D gene (5 bases). Germline CDR1 SGHAT, CDR2 FQDESV (reference sequence). This CDR3 is built from 13 residues. Trimming took 5 bases from V and 5 from J, leaving 13 bases between them. The CDR3 protein is CASSIIDYHEQYF. Written as DNA, the CDR3 is TGTGCCAGCAGCATTATCGACTATCACGAGCAGTACTTC.

The V call is TRBV6-4, the J call TRBJ2-7, with D perhaps TRBD2 (5 bases). V was shortened by 5 bases and J by 1 base, with 12 bases between the two germline ends. CDR3 size: 14 residues. Germline loops: CDR1 MRHNA, CDR2 SNTAGT. The chain's CDR3 is CASSRLRESYEQYF. The CDR3, as DNA: TGTGCCAGCAGTCGCCTTAGGGAGTCCTACGAGCAGTACTTC.

The chain has TRBV15 and TRBJ2-2, with 10 positions matching TRBD2. In germline, CDR1 is LNHNV, CDR2 YYDKDF (reference sequence). The junction had 8 bases not matched to a gene; V was cut back by 8 bases and J by 5 bases. The CDR3 totals 15 residues. This chain's CDR3 is CATLAELAGTGELFF. As DNA, the CDR3 is TGTGCCACCCTAGCGGAACTAGCGGGGACCGGGGAGCTGTTTTTT.

The chain employs TRBV6-6 and TRBJ2-7; TRBD1 matches 8 bases. The germline gives CDR1 MNHNY, CDR2 SVGAGI (reference sequence). This CDR3 comprises 14 residues. The V and J ends lost 2 bases and 4 bases, in that order; junction bases with no gene match: 4. The CDR3 here is CASSYPGQGYEQYF. The CDR3, as DNA: TGTGCCAGCAGTTACCCCGGACAGGGTTACGAGCAGTACTTC.

This clone was found a few times. This rearrangement joins TRBV19 to TRBJ2-5; tentative D call: TRBD1 (6 bases). This CDR3 is built from 14 residues. CDR1 and CDR2 from the germline V gene are LNHDA and SQIVND (reference sequence). Trimming stripped 2 bases from V and 4 bases from J, with 11 bases between. The CDR3 coding sequence is TGTGCCAGTAGTATAACCGGGACAACAGAGACCCAGTACTTC. It encodes CASSITGTTETQYF.

The chain combines TRBV6-1 with TRBJ1-5; possible D gene TRBD1, 5 bases. CDR1 and CDR2 (germline): MNHNS, SASEGT. The CDR3 has 14 residues. V lost 6 bases to trimming and J lost 4 bases, with 13 bases between them. The CDR3 is CASSLGGVNQPQHF. The CDR3 region has the DNA TGTGCCAGCAGCCTGGGGGGGGTTAATCAGCCCCAGCATTTT.

The J gene is TRBJ2-4, the V gene TRBV7-9; D may be TRBD1 (5 bases). The V end was cut by 5 bases, the J end by 5 bases, with 16 bases between. The CDR3 totals 15 residues. CDR1 and CDR2 from the germline V gene are SEHNR and FQNEAQ (reference sequence). As DNA, the CDR3 is TGTGCCAGCAGCCCAGACTGGGGCAAGCAAAACATTCAGTACTTC. It codes for CASSPDWGKQNIQYF.

The CDR3 coding sequence is TGTGCCAGCAGTGACAGGGACAATAGCAATCAGCCCCAGCATTTT. Its protein is CASSDRDNSNQPQHF. The V gene is TRBV25-1, the J gene TRBJ1-5, with a weak D call TRBD1 (6 bases). This CDR3 contains 15 residues. V was shortened by 3 bases and J by 0 bases, with 9 bases between the two germline ends. From germline, CDR1 is MGHDK and CDR2 SYGVNS.

This sequence joins TRBV5-1 and TRBJ2-3; TRBD1 might be the D (6 bases). Looked up from germline, CDR1 is SGHRS and CDR2 is YFSETQ. Trimming removed 2 bases from V and 0 bases from J, with 7 bases in between. The CDR3 has 14 residues. CDR3 residues: CASSFGQSTDTQYF. In nucleotides, the CDR3 is TGCGCCAGCAGCTTCGGACAGAGCACAGATACGCAGTATTTT.

This clone was observed a few times. The CDR3 loop is CASSYSRGREKLFF. The CDR3 DNA sequence: TGTGCCAGCAGTTACTCAAGGGGTCGCGAAAAACTGTTTTTT. The V gene is TRBV6-5, the J gene TRBJ1-4; D may be TRBD1 (5 bases). The CDR3 covers 14 residues. With 0 bases removed from V and 8 bases from J, the gap between germline ends came to 10 bases. Germline CDR1 and CDR2: MNHEY and SVGAGI.

The genes are TRBV11-2 and TRBJ2-7; the D is unclear. Germline V gene lookup returns CDR1 SGHAT and CDR2 FQNNGV. V lost 5 bases and J lost 1, with 3 bases in between. The CDR3 is 11 residues long. The CDR3 here is CASSHSYEQYF. The CDR3 DNA follows: TGTGCCAGCAGCCATTCCTACGAGCAGTACTTC. Complete variable domain (other parts from reference TRBV11-2 and TRBJ2-7): EAGVAQSPRYKIIEKRQSVAFWCNPISGHATLYWYQQILGQGPKLLIQFQNNGVVDDSQLPKDRFSAERLKGVDSTLKIQPAKLEDSAVYLCASSHSYEQYFGPGTRLTVT.

The rearrangement joins TRBV7-2 to TRBJ1-2, with a weak D call TRBD1 (6 bases). The CDR3 covers 13 residues. Germline loops: CDR1 SGHTA, CDR2 FQGNSA. Trimming left V 5 bases short and J 2 bases short, with 9 bases between. The CDR3 loop reads CASSKDRNYGYTF. As DNA, the CDR3 is TGTGCCAGCAGCAAGGACAGAAACTATGGCTACACCTTC.

In this sample, this clone turned up a few times. V is TRBV5-1 and J is TRBJ1-2, with TRBD1 matching 10 bases. CDR3 length: 14 amino acids. Germline CDR1 SGHRS, CDR2 YFSETQ. The junction had 7 bases not matched to a gene; V was cut back by 4 bases and J by 7 bases. This CDR3 reads CASSQETGGAGYTF. In DNA, the CDR3 is TGCGCCAGCAGCCAAGAGACAGGGGGCGCTGGCTACACCTTC.

The V and J genes are TRBV7-2 and TRBJ2-5; tentatively, D is TRBD2 (5 bases). This CDR3 is built from 14 residues. V lost 4 bases to trimming and J lost 2 bases, with 11 bases between them. CDR1 and CDR2 (germline): SGHTA, FQGNSA. The CDR3 loop reads CASSSPPGQETQYF. The CDR3 DNA reads as TGTGCCAGCAGCTCCCCGCCGGGACAAGAGACCCAGTACTTC.

The CDR3 DNA sequence: TGTGCCACGCGGAGGAGGGGTGGAAATGAGCAGTTCTTC. Its protein is CATRRRGGNEQFF. V usage is TRBV5-4 and J usage is TRBJ2-1, with TRBD2 as a possible D gene (6 bases). This CDR3 has 13 amino acids. CDR1 is SGHNT, CDR2 YYREEE, per germline (reference sequence). V was clipped by 9 bases and J by 7 bases, with 17 bases between them.

J is TRBJ2-6 and V is TRBV2; tentative D call: TRBD2 (6 bases). V was shortened by 2 bases and J by 0 bases, with 26 bases between the two germline ends. The CDR3 is 22 amino acids. CDR1 is SNHLY and CDR2 is FYNNEI in the germline V gene. The CDR3 reads CASSEYTSGPGTAPSGANVLTF. The CDR3 nucleotides read TGTGCCAGCAGTGAATACACATCAGGACCCGGGACTGCACCCTCTGGGGCCAACGTCCTGACTTTC.

This clone appeared once. The V gene is TRBV9, the J gene TRBJ2-7; D call uncertain. V lost 0 bases and J lost 7, with 29 bases in between. The germline V gene encodes CDR1 SGDLS and CDR2 YYNGEE. CDR3 length equals 19 residues. The CDR3 DNA sequence: TGTGCCAGCAGCGTAGCGTGCGAATTATCAGTCCCCAATTCTAGGGAGCAGTACTTC. Amino acid sequence: CASSVACELSVPNSREQYF.

A remark on this clone: One end of the junction is discordant with germline, which a read error may explain. V and J are TRBV5-5 and TRBJ2-2; 9 bases fit TRBD1. CDR1 SGHKS and CDR2 YYEKEE come from the germline V gene (reference sequence). CDR3 length: 14 residues. CDR3 sequence (DNA): TGTGCCAGCAGCGGGACAGGGTTGACCGAGGAGCTGTTTTTT. Residues: CASSGTGLTEELFF. The full variable domain, with the rest looked up from reference TRBV5-5 and TRBJ2-2, is DAGVTQSPTHLIKTRGQQVTLRCSPISGHKSVSWYQQVLGQGPQFIFQYYEKEERGRGNFPDRFSARQFPNYSSELNVNALLLGDSALYLCASSGTGLTEELFFGEGSRLTVL.

The chain recombines TRBV5-6 with TRBJ2-2, with TRBD2 matching over 12 bases. Germline CDR1 and CDR2: SGHDT and YYEEEE. CDR3 length: 15 residues. After removal of 7 bases from V and 7 bases from J, the junction contained 8 bases not matched to a gene. DNA of the CDR3: TGTGCCAGCGCCCGACTAGCGGGAGTGTACGGGGAGCTGTTTTTT. Translation: CASARLAGVYGELFF.

The rearrangement links TRBV7-9 to TRBJ1-4, with D unresolved. The CDR3 loop spans 13 amino acids. The V end lost 4 bases, the J end lost 7 bases, and 10 bases lay between the germline ends. CDR1 SEHNR and CDR2 FQNEAQ come from the germline V gene (reference sequence). The CDR3 sequence: CASSWGAGEKLFF. CDR3 DNA sequence: TGTGCCAGCAGCTGGGGAGCCGGTGAAAAACTGTTTTTT.

The V gene is TRBV3-1 (or the pseudogene TRBV3-2), the J gene TRBJ2-3; D perhaps matches TRBD2 (5 bases). The CDR3 extends over 17 amino acids. Germline CDR1 and CDR2: LGHDT and YNNKEL (reference sequence). Trimming took 2 bases from V and 0 from J, leaving 15 bases between them. The CDR3 protein is CASSQMGVRLSTDTQYF. DNA of the CDR3: TGTGCCAGCAGCCAAATGGGAGTCCGGCTGAGCACAGATACGCAGTATTTT.

V is TRBV5-1 and J is TRBJ2-1; 12 bases line up with TRBD2. This CDR3 spans 18 amino acids. The junction had 12 bases not matched to a gene; V was cut back by 1 base and J by 7 bases. Germline V gene lookup returns CDR1 SGHRS and CDR2 YFSETQ. CDR3 region: CASSLWGGLAGRGNEQFF. Here the CDR3 DNA reads TGCGCCAGCAGCTTGTGGGGGGGACTAGCGGGTCGAGGGAATGAGCAGTTCTTC.

The gene calls are TRBV4-3 and TRBJ2-4; 12 bases fit TRBD2. The germline V gene encodes CDR1 LGHNA and CDR2 YSLEER. The V and J ends lost 1 base and 7 bases, in that order; junction bases with no gene match: 8. This CDR3 has 17 amino acids. The CDR3 reads CASSQGSSGRVANIQYF. The CDR3 bases are TGCGCCAGCAGCCAAGGATCTAGCGGGAGGGTTGCGAACATTCAGTACTTC.

This clone has a handful of counts. The chain employs TRBV30 and TRBJ1-5, with D perhaps matching TRBD1 (6 bases). The CDR3 runs 13 residues. Germline V gene data show CDR1 as GTSNPN and CDR2 as SVGIG (reference sequence). With 1 base removed from V and 4 bases from J, the gap between germline ends came to 8 bases. Written as DNA, the CDR3 is TGTGCCTGGAGTGACAGGGCGAATCAGCCCCAGCATTTT. Encoded protein: CAWSDRANQPQHF.

The chain has TRBV10-3 and TRBJ2-5; TRBD2 agrees at 7 bases. With 10 bases clipped from V and 1 base from J, the junction kept 9 bases outside the gene matches. The germline V gene has CDR1 ENHRY and CDR2 SYGVKD. This CDR3 is 14 amino acids long. The CDR3 sequence is CATQLANIQETQYF. CDR3 nucleotides: TGTGCCACGCAACTAGCGAACATCCAAGAGACCCAGTACTTC.

This clone was seen just once. CDR3 protein: CASSLHFLDSYEQYF. The CDR3 DNA is TGTGCCAGCAGCTTACATTTCCTCGACAGTTACGAGCAGTACTTC. The gene calls are TRBV7-6 and TRBJ2-7; D perhaps matches TRBD1 (5 bases). The CDR3 consists of 15 residues. V lost 2 bases and J 4 bases, leaving 15 bases between the germline ends. Germline assignment: CDR1 SGHVS and CDR2 FNYEAQ.

In this sample, this clone turned up once. The chain links TRBV11-3 to TRBJ2-1; 9 nucleotides match TRBD2. This CDR3 comprises 16 residues. The V gene end was trimmed by 3 bases and the J gene end by 0 bases; junction bases not matched to a gene: 3. CDR1 SGHNT and CDR2 YENEEA come from the germline V gene. The CDR3 DNA follows: TGTGCCAGCAGCTTTGTTAGCGGGAGCTCCTACAATGAGCAGTTCTTC. Protein product: CASSFVSGSSYNEQFF.